This TCR beta chain was sequenced during a study of CD4+ T cells in melanoma. Study-wide results and caveats: A reported correlation linked neoantigen-specific CD4+ T cells to CD8+, macrophage and B cell function. Neoantigen-specific CD4+ T cells in melanoma reportedly had diverse differentiation states.

The CDR3 length is 14 residues. Trimming pared 6 bases from V and 6 bases from J, leaving 15 bases between. The germline V gene has CDR1 MNHEY and CDR2 SMNVEV (reference sequence). As regards this clone: Antigen: not known.

Profiling relied on immunoSEQ multiplex PCR, and the TCRdb table lists in-frame clones only, not all of them. The sample records around 16,000 clones, around 76% being singletons. This receptor was taken from a human donor with melanoma. The sample was cells from a culture (not recorded whether cultured in vitro). The V gene is TRBV27, the J gene TRBJ2-1; tentatively, D is TRBD2 (7 bases). CDR3 nucleotide sequence: TGTGCCAGCAGACGGGGGGCTCCCCTCAATGAGCAGTTCTTC. Protein: CASRRGAPLNEQFF.